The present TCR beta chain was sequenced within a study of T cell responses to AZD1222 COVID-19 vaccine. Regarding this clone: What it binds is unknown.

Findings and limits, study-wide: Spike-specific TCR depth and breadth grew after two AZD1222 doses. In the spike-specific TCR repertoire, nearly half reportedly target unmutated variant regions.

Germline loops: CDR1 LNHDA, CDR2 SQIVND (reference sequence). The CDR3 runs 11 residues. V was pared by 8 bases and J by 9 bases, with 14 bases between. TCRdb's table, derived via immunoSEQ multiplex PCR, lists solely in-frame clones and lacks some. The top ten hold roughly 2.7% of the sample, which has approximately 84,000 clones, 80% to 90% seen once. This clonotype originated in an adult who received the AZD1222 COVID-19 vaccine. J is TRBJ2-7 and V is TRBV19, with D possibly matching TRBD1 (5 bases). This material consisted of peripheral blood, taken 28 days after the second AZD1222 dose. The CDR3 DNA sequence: TGTGCCAGTCCATCAGGGTGGGGGCAGTACTTC. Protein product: CASPSGWGQYF.